This T cell receptor (beta chain) stems from a study of PD-1 blockade in classical Hodgkin lymphoma. Across the whole study: Patients in the cohort were put on intravenous nivolumab, 3 mg/kg every 2 weeks. Regarding the study as a whole: CD4+ TCR diversity rose significantly by C4D1, and CD8+ TCR diversity did not. With respect to the repertoire differences, their causes, possibly disease activity or prior therapy, remain undefined.

V lost 7 bases, J lost 4 bases, and 8 bases stayed unmatched. Germline V gene sequence: CDR1 LNHDA, CDR2 SQIVND (reference sequence). The CDR3 consists of 15 residues. Profiling relied on immunoSEQ multiplex PCR, and the TCRdb table lists in-frame clones only, not all of them. The sample holds 10,000 to 14,000 clones, over 70% seen once. Every patient had relapsed following autologous stem cell transplantation, and cohorts differed in brentuximab vedotin exposure. Responses achieved at best were complete response, partial response or progressive disease. Notes on this clone: The antigen remains undetermined.

This chain links TRBV19 with TRBJ2-1, with 9 bases fitting TRBD1. The source was peripheral blood mononuclear cells (PBMCs), collected at baseline. This receptor was identified in a human donor with classical Hodgkin lymphoma. The chain's CDR3 is CASKAGQGTYNEQFF. The DNA for the CDR3 is TGTGCCAGTAAGGCGGGACAGGGAACTTACAATGAGCAGTTCTTC. The variable domain in full, with the rest retrieved from reference TRBV19 and TRBJ2-1, is DGGITQSPKYLFRKEGQNVTLSCEQNLNHDAMYWYRQDPGQGLRLIYYSQIVNDFQKGDIAEGYSVSREKKESFPLTVTSAQKNPTAFYLCASKAGQGTYNEQFFGPGTRLTVL.